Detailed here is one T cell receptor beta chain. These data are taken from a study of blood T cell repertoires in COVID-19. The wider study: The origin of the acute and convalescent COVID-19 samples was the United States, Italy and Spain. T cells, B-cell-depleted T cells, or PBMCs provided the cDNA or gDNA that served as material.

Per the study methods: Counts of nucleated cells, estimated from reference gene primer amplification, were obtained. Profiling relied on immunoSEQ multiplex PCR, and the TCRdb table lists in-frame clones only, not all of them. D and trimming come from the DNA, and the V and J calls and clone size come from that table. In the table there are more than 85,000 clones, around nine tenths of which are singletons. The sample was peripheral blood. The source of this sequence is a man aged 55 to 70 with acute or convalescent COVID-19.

DNA of the CDR3: TGTGCCAGCAGTCCCCGGACTAAACACTACGAGCAGTACTTC. This gives the protein CASSPRTKHYEQYF. The chain has TRBV6-2 or TRBV6-3 and TRBJ2-7; D possibly corresponds to TRBD2 (6 bases). Germline assignment: CDR1 MNHEY and CDR2 SVGEGT. V was clipped by 5 bases and J by 3 bases, with 14 bases between them. CDR3 length: 14 amino acids.